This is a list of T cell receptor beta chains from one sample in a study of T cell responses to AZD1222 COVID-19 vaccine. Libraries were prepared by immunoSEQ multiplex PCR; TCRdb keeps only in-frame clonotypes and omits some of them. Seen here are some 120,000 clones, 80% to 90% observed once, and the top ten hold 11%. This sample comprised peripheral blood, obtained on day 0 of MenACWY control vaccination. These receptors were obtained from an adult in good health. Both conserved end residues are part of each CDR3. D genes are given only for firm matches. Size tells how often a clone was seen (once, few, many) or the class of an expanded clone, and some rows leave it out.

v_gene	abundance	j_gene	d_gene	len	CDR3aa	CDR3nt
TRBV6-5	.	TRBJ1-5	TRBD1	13	CATSGTGDQPQHF	TGTGCCACCTCCGGGACAGGGGATCAGCCCCAGCATTTT
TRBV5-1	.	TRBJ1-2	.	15	CASSQGTRGGYGYTF	TGCGCCAGCAGCCAGGGAACAAGGGGCGGCTATGGCTACACCTTC
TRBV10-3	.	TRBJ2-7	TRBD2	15	CAISGGLAGGYEQYF	TGTGCCATCAGTGGGGGACTAGCGGGCGGTTACGAGCAGTACTTC
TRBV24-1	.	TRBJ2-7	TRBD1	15	CATSDRTGLSYEQYF	TGTGCCACCAGTGATCGGACAGGACTCTCCTACGAGCAGTACTTC
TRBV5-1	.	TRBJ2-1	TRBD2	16	CASSSASGELYNEQFF	TGCGCCAGCAGCTCAGCTAGCGGGGAACTTTACAATGAGCAGTTCTTC
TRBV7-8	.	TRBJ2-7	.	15	CASSYGISKPYEQYF	TGTGCCAGCAGCTATGGGATATCGAAACCCTACGAGCAGTACTTC
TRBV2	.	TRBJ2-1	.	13	CASTRSSYNEQFF	TGTGCCAGCACGAGATCCTCCTACAATGAGCAGTTCTTC
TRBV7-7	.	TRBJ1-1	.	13	CASSLSENTEAFF	TGTGCCAGCAGCTTGTCAGAGAACACTGAAGCTTTCTTT
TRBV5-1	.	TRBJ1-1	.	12	CASSRYDTEAFF	TGCGCCAGCAGCAGGTATGACACTGAAGCTTTCTTT
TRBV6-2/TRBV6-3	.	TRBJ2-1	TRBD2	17	CASSYSGLAAPYNEQFF	TGTGCCAGCAGTTACTCGGGACTAGCGGCCCCTTACAATGAGCAGTTCTTC
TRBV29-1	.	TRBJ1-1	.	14	CSVEAELLNTEAFF	TGCAGCGTTGAGGCGGAGCTTTTGAACACTGAAGCTTTCTTT
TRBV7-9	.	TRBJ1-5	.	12	CASSLGERPQHF	TGTGCCAGCAGCTTAGGGGAGCGGCCCCAGCATTTT
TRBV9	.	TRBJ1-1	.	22	CASSVAAVGYWAVGGMNTEAFF	TGTGCCAGCAGCGTAGCCGCGGTTGGGTATTGGGCCGTTGGAGGCATGAACACTGAAGCTTTCTTT
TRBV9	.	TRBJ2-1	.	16	CASSSLQGRRGNEQFF	TGTGCCAGCAGCTCCCTCCAGGGGAGGAGAGGGAATGAGCAGTTCTTC
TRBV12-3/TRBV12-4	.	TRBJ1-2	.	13	CASGGDGNYGYTF	TGTGCCAGCGGGGGGGACGGCAACTATGGCTACACCTTC
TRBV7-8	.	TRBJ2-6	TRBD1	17	CASSLVGTGTGANVLTF	TGTGCCAGCAGCTTAGTTGGGACAGGGACTGGGGCCAACGTCCTGACTTTC
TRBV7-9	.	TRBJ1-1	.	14	CASSVNPGNTEAFF	TGTGCCAGCAGCGTAAACCCTGGAAACACTGAAGCTTTCTTT
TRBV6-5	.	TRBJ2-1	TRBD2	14	CASSRLAGINEQFF	TGTGCCAGCTCCCGGCTAGCGGGAATTAATGAGCAGTTCTTC
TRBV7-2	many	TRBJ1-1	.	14	CASSLALGVTEAFF	TGTGCCAGCAGCTTAGCGTTAGGGGTGACTGAAGCTTTCTTT
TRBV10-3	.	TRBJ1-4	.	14	CAISESRQWEKLFF	TGTGCCATCAGTGAGTCGCGACAGTGGGAAAAACTGTTTTTT
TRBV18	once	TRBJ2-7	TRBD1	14	CASSPRTGAYEQYF	TGTGCCAGCTCACCTCGGACAGGGGCCTACGAGCAGTACTTC
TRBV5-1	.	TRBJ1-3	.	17	CASSLVSHSLSGNTIYF	TGCGCCAGCAGCTTGGTGTCCCACAGCCTCTCTGGAAACACCATATATTTT
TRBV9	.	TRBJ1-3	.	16	CASSVAHRSSGNTIYF	TGTGCCAGCAGCGTAGCTCACAGATCCTCTGGAAACACCATATATTTT
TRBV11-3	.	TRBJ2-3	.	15	CASSFDGASTDTQYF	TGTGCCAGCAGCTTTGACGGCGCTAGCACAGATACGCAGTATTTT
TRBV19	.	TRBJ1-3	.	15	CASSQSWAVWHTIYF	TGTGCCAGTAGCCAGTCGTGGGCAGTTTGGCACACCATATATTTT
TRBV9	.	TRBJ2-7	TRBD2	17	CASSPGLAGAPSYEQYF	TGTGCCAGCAGCCCGGGACTAGCGGGCGCCCCCTCCTACGAGCAGTACTTC
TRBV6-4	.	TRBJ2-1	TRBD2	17	CASSDSISTSGYNEQFF	TGTGCCAGCAGTGACTCGATAAGTACTAGCGGCTACAATGAGCAGTTCTTC